Below are 31 T cell receptor beta chains sequenced from a single sample in a study of blood T cell repertoires in COVID-19. Method: immunoSEQ multiplex PCR; TCRdb's copy keeps in-frame clones and lacks some. The sample lists 200,000 to 250,000 clones; around 81% were seen once. The sequenced sample was peripheral blood. These receptors came from a man aged 25 to 40 who had recovered from COVID-19.

The chain couples TRBV3-1 (or the pseudogene TRBV3-2) to TRBJ1-3; D gene unclear. Germline assignment: CDR1 LGHDT and CDR2 YNNKEL (reference sequence). Trimming took off 3 bases at V and 4 bases at J, with 7 bases between the two ends. CDR3 length: 13 residues. The chain's CDR3 is CASSQGAGNTIYF. The CDR3 DNA sequence: TGTGCCAGCAGCCAGGGCGCGGGAAACACCATATATTTT.

The rearrangement uses TRBV9 and TRBJ1-3; 8 positions match TRBD1. The trim removed 3 bases at V and 7 bases at J, leaving 6 bases unmatched. The length of the CDR3 is 14 residues. Germline loops: CDR1 SGDLS, CDR2 YYNGEE. The CDR3 nucleotides read TGTGCCAGCAGCGGAACAGGGGGGGACAACACCATATATTTT. It specifies CASSGTGGDNTIYF.

The CDR3, as DNA: TGTGCCAGCAGCGGGACTAGCGGGGGGGCCTGGCGAACAGATACGCAGTATTTT. Encoded protein: CASSGTSGGAWRTDTQYF. The chain joins TRBV7-6 to TRBJ2-3; TRBD2 aligns across 16 bases. With 5 bases clipped from V and 3 bases from J, the junction kept 8 bases outside the gene matches. Germline CDR1 is SGHVS and CDR2 is FNYEAQ. The CDR3 length is 18 residues.

The chain recombines TRBV6-5 with TRBJ1-1; D unresolved. The CDR3 has 12 amino acids. CDR1 and CDR2 from the germline V gene are MNHEY and SVGAGI. Trimming took 5 bases from V and 11 from J, leaving 15 bases between them. In DNA, the CDR3 is TGTGCCAGCAGTCCTCCCCTCGGGGTTGCTTTCTTT. Translation: CASSPPLGVAFF.

The rearrangement links TRBV2 to TRBJ2-3; D is unresolved. The V end lost 11 bases, the J end lost 5 bases, and 8 bases lay between the germline ends. This CDR3 spans 10 amino acids. In germline, CDR1 is SNHLY, CDR2 FYNNEI. The DNA for the CDR3 is TGTGCCGCCTGGAGAGATACGCAGTATTTT. Its protein is CAAWRDTQYF.

The J gene is TRBJ2-3, the V gene TRBV5-4; TRBD1 might be the D (6 bases). This CDR3 contains 17 residues. The V end lost 2 bases, the J end lost 5 bases, and 21 bases lay between the germline ends. The germline gives CDR1 SGHNT, CDR2 YYREEE (reference sequence). The DNA for the CDR3 is TGTGCCAGCAGCTTCGGCCTTCCTGGGGGCCTGGGAGATACGCAGTATTTT. It specifies CASSFGLPGGLGDTQYF. The whole variable domain, remainder taken from reference TRBV5-4 and TRBJ2-3, is ETGVTQSPTHLIKTRGQQVTLRCSSQSGHNTVSWYQQALGQGPQFIFQYYREEENGRGNFPPRFSGLQFPNYSSELNVNALELDDSALYLCASSFGLPGGLGDTQYFGPGTRLTVL.

J is TRBJ1-6 and V is TRBV3-1 (or the pseudogene TRBV3-2), with 8 bases lining up with TRBD1. Germline loops: CDR1 LGHDT, CDR2 YNNKEL (reference sequence). The CDR3 is made up of 14 amino acids. V shed 4 bases, J shed 8 bases, and the junction held 4 bases outside the gene matches. CDR3 in DNA: TGTGCCAGCAGCCGTGGACAGGGATATTCACCCCTCCACTTT. Translating gives CASSRGQGYSPLHF.

The chain uses TRBV4-1 and TRBJ2-7; possibly TRBD2 for D (6 bases). Germline V gene sequence: CDR1 MGHRA, CDR2 YSYEKL. CDR3 length: 15 residues. V shed 6 bases and J shed 0 bases, with 15 bases lying between them. Written as DNA, the CDR3 is TGCGCCAGCAGGATCCGGGACTCGAGCTCCTACGAGCAGTACTTC. Its translation: CASRIRDSSSYEQYF.

V usage is TRBV7-2 and J usage is TRBJ2-2; the match to TRBD2 covers 12 bases. CDR1 SGHTA and CDR2 FQGNSA come from the germline V gene. CDR3 size: 14 residues. J lost 7 bases, V lost 4 bases, and 1 base had no gene match. CDR3 DNA sequence: TGTGCCAGCAGCTCGGGACTAGCGGGCGGGGAGCTGTTTTTT. As protein: CASSSGLAGGELFF.

Only one count was recorded for this clone. This chain connects TRBV5-8 to TRBJ1-2; TRBD1 aligns across 9 bases. Germline CDR1 is SGHTS and CDR2 is YDEGEE. Trimming took 0 bases from V and 4 from J; bases not matched to a gene: 7. The CDR3 has 16 amino acids. The CDR3 loop is CASSLGGTGPGYGYTF. The CDR3 DNA reads TGTGCCAGCAGCTTGGGGGGGACAGGGCCGGGCTATGGCTACACCTTC.

The chain is built from TRBV28 and TRBJ2-7, with a weak D call TRBD2 (6 bases). V dropped 6 bases and J dropped 3 bases, with 12 bases sitting between them. Germline lookup yields CDR1 MDHEN and CDR2 SYDVKM. This CDR3 has 13 amino acids. The CDR3 DNA is TGTGCCAGCAGCCTAGGGCGGGACTACGAGCAGTACGTC. It translates to CASSLGRDYEQYV.

This chain links TRBV28 with TRBJ2-2; 7 bases line up with TRBD1. Germline V gene sequence: CDR1 MDHEN, CDR2 SYDVKM. CDR3 length: 17 residues. V lost 6 bases to trimming and J lost 7 bases; unmatched junction nucleotides: 17. CDR3 residues: CASSPTGQGSRNGELFF. The CDR3 bases are TGTGCCAGCAGCCCGACAGGGCAGGGGAGTAGGAACGGGGAGCTGTTTTTT.

The gene calls are TRBV3-1 (or the pseudogene TRBV3-2) and TRBJ2-7; TRBD2 agrees at 7 bases. The V gene's germline CDR1 is LGHDT and CDR2 YNNKEL (reference sequence). The junction had 4 bases not matched to a gene; V was cut back by 2 bases and J by 6 bases. The CDR3 sequence is 13 residues long. CDR3 protein: CASSQLAGGEQYV. The CDR3, as DNA: TGTGCCAGCAGCCAATTAGCGGGTGGCGAGCAGTACGTC.

In its sample, this clone was seen once. The genes are TRBV4-1 and TRBJ2-6; TRBD2 might be the D (5 bases). In germline, CDR1 is MGHRA, CDR2 YSYEKL. CDR3 length equals 17 residues. Trimming pared 7 bases from V and 0 bases from J, leaving 16 bases between. The chain's CDR3 is CASNSQRDLSGANVLTF. DNA for the CDR3: TGCGCCAGCAATTCGCAGAGGGATCTCTCTGGGGCCAACGTCCTGACTTTC.

The V call is TRBV27, the J call TRBJ2-5; possibly TRBD1 for D (6 bases). V shed 5 bases and J shed 4 bases, with 11 bases lying between them. Germline V CDR1 and CDR2: MNHEY, SMNVEV (reference sequence). The CDR3 totals 13 residues. The CDR3 sequence is CASSMRGRETQYF. In nucleotides, the CDR3 is TGTGCCAGCAGTATGAGGGGGAGAGAGACCCAGTACTTC.

The V and J genes are TRBV9 and TRBJ1-1; maybe TRBD1 (5 bases). The CDR3 has 13 amino acids. Germline V gives CDR1 SGDLS, CDR2 YYNGEE. V was pared by 4 bases and J by 9 bases, with 16 bases between. The CDR3 nucleotides are TGTGCCAGCAGCCCCAAAGGGGCCGGGCAAGCTTTCTTT. Protein product: CASSPKGAGQAFF.

The chain links TRBV6-5 to TRBJ2-7; a possible D gene is TRBD1 (6 bases). The germline CDR1 and CDR2 sequences are MNHEY and SVGAGI. CDR3 length equals 13 residues. Between the trimmed V and J ends, which lost 6 bases and 0 bases, there was a span of 9 bases. The CDR3 region is CASSWDNSYEQYF. The CDR3 nucleotides read TGTGCCAGCAGCTGGGACAACTCCTACGAGCAGTACTTC.

The rearrangement joins TRBV2 to TRBJ2-7, with TRBD2 matching 7 bases. Unmatched junction bases numbered 9, after V lost 7 bases and J lost 3 bases. Germline CDR1 is SNHLY and CDR2 is FYNNEI. CDR3 size: 14 residues. CDR3 in DNA: TGTGCCAGCACCAACCGGGGGGTGAACTACGAGCAGTACGTC. It translates to CASTNRGVNYEQYV.

The genes are TRBV7-2 and TRBJ1-1; 7 positions match TRBD1. The CDR3 length is 15 residues. The V gene's germline CDR1 is SGHTA and CDR2 FQGNSA. V trimming: 2 bases; J trimming: 1 base; junction bases outside the gene matches: 4. CDR3 DNA sequence: TGTGCCAGCAGCTTAACCGGGACAGAGAACACTGAAGCTTTCTTT. It encodes CASSLTGTENTEAFF.

V gene TRBV3-1 (or the pseudogene TRBV3-2) combines with J gene TRBJ1-4; 12 bases map to TRBD1. CDR3 length equals 15 residues. Germline-derived CDR1 and CDR2 are LGHDT and YNNKEL (reference sequence). The junction had 7 bases not matched to a gene; V was cut back by 5 bases and J by 9 bases. The CDR3, as DNA: TGTGCCAGCAGCTTGCCGGGACAGGGGGCGAAAAAACTGTTTTTT. It encodes CASSLPGQGAKKLFF.

The J gene is TRBJ1-5, the V gene TRBV2, with 9 bases lining up with TRBD1. Germline CDR1 and CDR2: SNHLY and FYNNEI. V was clipped by 5 bases and J by 4 bases; unmatched bases: 6. This CDR3 is built from 15 residues. Written as DNA, the CDR3 is TGTGCCAGCAGTAACGACAGGGGGAGGAATCAGCCCCAGCATTTT. This sequence encodes CASSNDRGRNQPQHF.

This clone was seen a single time. The genes are TRBV23-1 and TRBJ2-7, with 8 bases aligning to TRBD1. TRBV23-1 counts as an open reading frame of uncertain function. The CDR3 totals 14 residues. J was trimmed by 2 bases and V by 7 bases; bases with no gene match: 7. This CDR3 reads CASTGTGWAYEQYF. The CDR3 nucleotides are TGCGCCAGCACCGGGACAGGCTGGGCCTACGAGCAGTACTTC.

The chain has TRBV10-2 and TRBJ2-7; 8 bases align to TRBD2. Germline V gene data show CDR1 as WSHSY and CDR2 as SAAADI. This CDR3 has 14 residues. Trimming took 8 bases from V and 0 from J; bases not matched to a gene: 6. For the CDR3, the DNA is TGCGCCAGCTCAATTACTAGCGGCTCCTACGAGCAGTACGTC. This encodes CASSITSGSYEQYV.

This chain joins TRBV24-1 and TRBJ2-2; 7 nucleotides line up with TRBD2. V lost 4 bases, J lost 0 bases, and 4 bases stayed unmatched. The V gene's germline CDR1 is KGHDR and CDR2 SFDVKD. The CDR3 consists of 16 residues. The CDR3 loop is CATSEGGYANTGELFF. The CDR3 bases are TGTGCCACCAGTGAGGGGGGGTACGCGAACACCGGGGAGCTGTTTTTT.

This rearrangement joins TRBV10-3 to TRBJ1-1; D remains ambiguous. The ends were cut back, 6 bases at V and 7 bases at J, with 15 bases in the middle. This CDR3 spans 13 amino acids. Germline V gene sequence: CDR1 ENHRY, CDR2 SYGVKD. The CDR3 protein is CAIRRSEEGEAFF. CDR3 in DNA: TGTGCCATCAGGAGAAGTGAGGAGGGTGAAGCTTTCTTT.

In its sample, this clone was seen once. The CDR3 DNA follows: TGTGCCAGCAGCTTATCGGGACTACTCAATGAGCAGTTCTTC. It translates to CASSLSGLLNEQFF. V is TRBV7-3 and J is TRBJ2-1, with TRBD2 identical over 7 bases. Germline loops: CDR1 SGHTA, CDR2 FQGTGA. Trimming took 2 bases from V and 6 from J; bases not matched to a gene: 4. The CDR3 is 14 residues long.

The chain has TRBV5-1 and TRBJ2-5; 7 bases match TRBD2. V lost 4 bases, J lost 2 bases, and 8 bases stayed unmatched. CDR1 is SGHRS and CDR2 is YFSETQ in the germline V gene. The CDR3 spans 15 residues. The CDR3 DNA sequence: TGCGCCAGCAGCCCCTCTCCAGCGGGGCAAGAGACCCAGTACTTC. Translated: CASSPSPAGQETQYF.

This sequence joins TRBV7-9 and TRBJ1-3; D not certain. Germline CDR1 and CDR2: SEHNR and FQNEAQ (reference sequence). This CDR3 contains 12 residues. Trimming took 5 bases from V and 4 from J, leaving 6 bases between them. Here the CDR3 reads CASSPFGNTIYF. In DNA, the CDR3 is TGTGCCAGCAGCCCATTCGGAAACACCATATATTTT. The complete variable domain, with remaining parts taken from reference TRBV7-9 and TRBJ1-3, reads DTGVSQNPRHKITKRGQNVTFRCDPISEHNRLYWYRQTLGQGPEFLTYFQNEAQLEKSRLLSDRFSAERPKGSFSTLEIQRTEQGDSAMYLCASSPFGNTIYFGEGSWLTVV.

This clone was observed a handful of times. This chain uses TRBV6-5 with TRBJ1-1; TRBD1 agrees at 7 bases. Germline trimming cut 3 bases from V and 8 bases from J; bases unmatched to any gene: 6. Germline V gives CDR1 MNHEY, CDR2 SVGAGI. The CDR3 has 13 residues. CDR3 protein: CASSYTQQGEAFF. CDR3 nucleotides: TGTGCCAGCAGTTATACCCAACAGGGGGAAGCTTTCTTT.

The chain uses TRBV28 and TRBJ2-1; TRBD2 matches 10 bases. Per germline, CDR1 MDHEN and CDR2 SYDVKM. Losses at the gene ends were 5 bases for V and 3 bases for J; bases not matched to a gene: 13. The CDR3 runs to 18 residues. The CDR3 here is CASSPSHPTSGDYNEQFF. The DNA for the CDR3 is TGTGCCAGCAGTCCCTCCCACCCCACTAGCGGGGACTACAATGAGCAGTTCTTC.

This chain links TRBV9 with TRBJ2-7; 9 bases line up with TRBD1. V lost 3 bases and J lost 9; bases outside the gene matches: 10. Germline V gene lookup returns CDR1 SGDLS and CDR2 YYNGEE. The CDR3 loop spans 14 amino acids. This CDR3 reads CASSGSGTGTVQYF. The CDR3 coding sequence is TGTGCCAGCAGCGGATCGGGGACAGGGACGGTGCAGTACTTC.